Following are 10 T cell receptor beta chains from one sample sequenced in a study of chemoradiotherapy in HPV16-positive cancers. Using immunoSEQ multiplex PCR, the repertoire was profiled, and TCRdb retains in-frame clones only, with some absent. Of under 6,000 clones listed, 80% to 85% are singletons. The sample here was taken from a patient who underwent chemoradiotherapy. The receptor set was obtained from a human donor with HPV-associated anogenital cancer.

J is TRBJ1-1 and V is TRBV5-1; D remains unclear. V gave up 3 bases and J gave up 2 bases, with 11 bases separating them. CDR3 length equals 14 residues. From germline, CDR1 is SGHRS and CDR2 YFSETQ. The CDR3 sequence: CASSSRRRNTEAFF. DNA for the CDR3: TGCGCCAGCAGCTCCCGACGGCGCAACACTGAAGCTTTCTTT.

The chain uses TRBV27 and TRBJ2-3; the match to TRBD1 covers 11 bases. Germline V lookup: CDR1 MNHEY, CDR2 SMNVEV (reference sequence). The CDR3 consists of 14 residues. The trim removed 5 bases at V and 7 bases at J, leaving 5 bases unmatched. The CDR3 spells CASSTGQGANTQYF. The CDR3, as DNA: TGTGCCAGCAGTACCGGACAGGGGGCGAATACGCAGTATTTT.

The CDR3 DNA sequence: TGCAGCGTTAGTACAGCGAACACTGAAGCTTTCTTT. It codes for CSVSTANTEAFF. This sequence joins TRBV29-1 and TRBJ1-1; D ambiguous. The germline V gene encodes CDR1 SQVTM and CDR2 ANQGSEA. The germline V and J ends were trimmed by 5 bases and 1 base, with 8 bases remaining between them. This CDR3 contains 12 residues.

The chain combines TRBV19 with TRBJ2-7; unclear D gene. The germline CDR1 and CDR2 sequences are LNHDA and SQIVND (reference sequence). V gave up 3 bases and J gave up 5 bases, with 11 bases separating them. This CDR3 has 13 residues. CDR3 sequence (DNA): TGTGCCAGTAGTATCGTAAAAAACCACGAGCAGTACTTC. Its translation is CASSIVKNHEQYF. Supplemented by reference TRBV19 and TRBJ2-7, the full variable domain reads DGGITQSPKYLFRKEGQNVTLSCEQNLNHDAMYWYRQDPGQGLRLIYYSQIVNDFQKGDIAEGYSVSREKKESFPLTVTSAQKNPTAFYLCASSIVKNHEQYFGPGTRLTVT.

This clone was observed a single time. V gene TRBV4-3 combines with J gene TRBJ2-1; 7 bases line up with TRBD2. CDR1 LGHNA and CDR2 YSLEER come from the germline V gene. CDR3 length equals 17 residues. V lost 1 base and J lost 3; bases outside the gene matches: 9. CDR3 in amino acids: CASSQVQGRGDYNEQFF. In nucleotides, the CDR3 is TGCGCCAGCAGCCAAGTTCAAGGTCGGGGGGACTACAATGAGCAGTTCTTC.

The rearrangement uses TRBV28 and TRBJ2-7, with D possibly being TRBD1 or TRBD2 (5 bases each). Germline-derived CDR1 and CDR2 are MDHEN and SYDVKM. Trimming removed 5 bases at V and 2 bases at J, with 10 bases between. The CDR3 sequence is 13 residues long. CDR3: CASSQGTPYEQYF. As DNA, the CDR3 is TGTGCCAGCAGTCAAGGGACCCCCTACGAGCAGTACTTC.

V and J are TRBV4-1 and TRBJ1-1; D unresolved. Germline V gene data show CDR1 as MGHRA and CDR2 as YSYEKL. The CDR3 is made up of 16 amino acids. With 1 base removed from V and 0 bases from J, the gap between germline ends came to 12 bases. The CDR3 spells CASSQGSDGVNTEAFF. CDR3 DNA sequence: TGCGCCAGCAGCCAAGGTTCGGACGGGGTGAACACTGAAGCTTTCTTT.

DNA for the CDR3: TGTGCCAGCAGCCGCCCCTCCGGGGCGACGGGGCGTACGCAGTATTTT. This sequence encodes CASSRPSGATGRTQYF. The genes are TRBV5-4 and TRBJ2-3, with D perhaps assigned TRBD1 or TRBD2 (5 bases each). CDR3 length: 16 amino acids. V lost 4 bases to trimming and J lost 8 bases, with 23 bases between them. From germline, CDR1 is SGHNT and CDR2 YYREEE (reference sequence).

The chain couples TRBV7-9 to TRBJ2-1; 10 nucleotides agree with TRBD2. V was clipped by 9 bases and J by 8 bases; unmatched bases: 1. This CDR3 region has 11 residues. Germline values: CDR1 SEHNR, CDR2 FQNEAQ (reference sequence). The CDR3 protein is CARAGGDEQFF. The CDR3 DNA reads as TGTGCCAGAGCGGGAGGGGATGAGCAGTTCTTC.

The gene calls are TRBV28 and TRBJ1-1; 9 bases fit TRBD1. This CDR3 has 15 amino acids. With V trimmed by 3 bases and J by 2 bases, 4 bases remained unmatched. Germline CDR1 reads MDHEN; CDR2 reads SYDVKM. For the CDR3, the DNA is TGTGCCAGCAGTTTGGGGGACAGGGTCAACACTGAAGCTTTCTTT. This translates into CASSLGDRVNTEAFF.